This record covers a single TCR beta chain. What this receptor recognizes is not known. Per-base quality was not reported, and no clone a single base away is much larger than it. The CDR3 spans 8 residues, from the cysteine through the phenylalanine. This entry keeps only the CDR3 DNA: 24 bases, framed from base 1. V is clipped by 10 bases and J by 6 bases, and the sequence between their germline boundaries is 3 bases long. The germline V gene (reference sequence) provides CDR1 SEHNR and CDR2 FQNEAQ. The data are from a study of blood T cell repertoires in COVID-19 (dated by TCRdb to 2019 to 2021). General notes on the study: The collaborator samples originated in the United States, Italy and Spain and spanned the acute and convalescent phases of COVID-19. The samples were drawn from two sources: the first 160 participants of the ongoing ImmuneRACE study, and some 1,300 subjects contributed by 6 global collaborators. Deeply sampled blood TCRbeta repertoires from subjects exposed to, actively infected with, or recovered from COVID-19 were included in the dataset. The repertoires were made available in a free public database intended to serve as a resource for research on the immune response to SARS-CoV-2. Where available, HLA class I and class II types were taken from metadata supplied by the sample provider and were not determined by assay-based typing. The prospective study material was composed of cDNA or gDNA derived from T cells, B-cell-depleted T cells, or PBMCs. The sample metadata nearly always contained a de-identified subject ID, COVID-19 status, age in years and sex.

The study at large found these results: Clinical and demographic metadata were provided uncurated, with the amount varying by source and participant.

TCRbeta CDR3 regions were amplified from genomic DNA by means of the immunoSEQ Assay, a bias-controlled multiplex PCR. In the source study's methods: Nucleated cell counts per sample were estimated from amplification of reference gene primers within the assay. Sequence reads were collapsed and filtered to measure the absolute abundance of every unique TCRbeta CDR3 rearrangement. For each sample, productive Simpson clonality was calculated as the square root of Simpson's diversity index across productive rearrangements. TCRdb's version of the immuneACCESS table is confined to in-frame rearrangements and falls short of the full clone set. An unresolved V gene accounts for under half of the shortfall where checked; the remainder is of unknown origin. For V, J and clone size, that table is used; D and trimming come from the DNA. The sample table lists around 90,000 clones, roughly 90% of them with a count of one. The ten largest clones capture around 14% of the sample.

Collaborating institutions collected whole blood in K2EDTA tubes following their own protocols. For TCRbeta analysis, collaborator samples were shipped as frozen whole blood, as isolated PBMCs, or as DNA extracted from either sample type. The TCR sequence derives from a male donor with acute or convalescent COVID-19. Sequencing was carried out using peripheral blood. Here the chain combines TRBV7-9 and TRBJ1-2, with no D gene named confidently. The bases read TGTGCCACGGATGGCTACACCTTC. It encodes CATDGYTF. The CDR3, completed at both ends by the reference TRBV7-9 and TRBJ1-2 genes, gives the full variable domain DTGVSQNPRHKITKRGQNVTFRCDPISEHNRLYWYRQTLGQGPEFLTYFQNEAQLEKSRLLSDRFSAERPKGSFSTLEIQRTEQGDSAMYLCATDGYTFGSGTRLTVV.